This T cell receptor (beta chain) was captured by sequencing in a study of T cells expressing NK-cell markers. CDR1 is KGHSH, CDR2 LQKENI, per germline. The CDR3 is 16 amino acids. TCR beta cDNA was made by 5'RACE template switching with UMIs. TCRdb re-called the 5' RACE reads and gives one entry per CDR3 protein, without DNA. This sample's table has more than 400,000 distinct CDR3 sequences. This TCR was recovered from a woman between 18 and 75 years old in good health. The material sequenced was blood T cells: a sorted CD56 or NKG2C T cell subset, CD4+ or CD8+ T cells, or bulk PBMC T cells (not recorded which). The chain joins TRBV18 to TRBJ2-5. CDR3: CASSPAPRTVRETQYF. The whole variable domain, remainder taken from reference TRBV18 and TRBJ2-5, is NAGVMQNPRHLVRRRGQEARLRCSPMKGHSHVYWYRQLPEEGLKFMVYLQKENIIDESGMPKERFSAEFPKEGPSILRIQQVVRGDSAAYFCASSPAPRTVRETQYFGPGTRLLVL.